The 20 T cell receptor beta chains below come from one sample, sequenced in a study of neoadjuvant nivolumab and ipilimumab in lung cancer. Sequenced by immunoSEQ multiplex PCR; TCRdb stores in-frame clones only, minus some. The data hold tens of thousands of clones, with nearly 90% observed a single time. The material was peripheral blood, obtained before neoadjuvant nivolumab, alone or with ipilimumab. The origin of the receptors is an adult with non-small cell lung cancer.

V usage is TRBV6-6 and J usage is TRBJ1-5; no reliable D call. The V and J ends lost 5 bases and 4 bases respectively, with 18 bases between them. The CDR3 spans 16 residues. Germline V CDR1 and CDR2: MNHNY, SVGAGI (reference sequence). The CDR3 bases are TGTGCCAGCAGTCCCGACCCTGGAGGCCGAAATCAGCCCCAGCATTTT. Amino acids: CASSPDPGGRNQPQHF.

CDR3 sequence reads: CASSPGTAHEQYF. CDR3 nucleotides: TGTGCCAGCAGCCCCGGGACAGCACATGAGCAGTACTTC. The chain links TRBV6-6 to TRBJ2-7; TRBD1 aligns across 7 bases. The CDR3 covers 13 residues. V lost 6 bases, J lost 7 bases, and 9 bases stayed unmatched. Germline V gene lookup returns CDR1 MNHNY and CDR2 SVGAGI (reference sequence).

This chain links TRBV7-8 with TRBJ1-3; D possibly corresponds to TRBD1 (6 bases). CDR1 and CDR2 from the germline V gene are SGHVS and FQNEAQ. V shed 0 bases and J shed 4 bases, with 16 bases lying between them. The CDR3 has 17 amino acids. In DNA form, the CDR3 reads TGTGCCAGCAGCTTAGCGCTCCCGGGGGCAGGGGGAAACACCATATATTTT. This gives the protein CASSLALPGAGGNTIYF.

The chain joins TRBV7-7 to TRBJ2-2; D unclear. This CDR3 comprises 12 residues. Germline loops: CDR1 SSHAT, CDR2 FNYEAQ (reference sequence). Trimming left V 3 bases short and J 6 bases short, with 5 bases between. CDR3 protein: CASSLGSGELFF. CDR3 DNA sequence: TGTGCCAGCAGCTTGGGCTCCGGGGAGCTGTTTTTT.

The chain combines TRBV14 with TRBJ2-5, with a tentative D call TRBD1 (6 bases). Germline-derived CDR1 and CDR2 are SGHDN and FVKESK. Between the trimmed V and J ends, which lost 4 bases and 1 base, there was a span of 13 bases. CDR3 length: 15 amino acids. CDR3 DNA: TGTGCCAGCAGCCGCAACACAGGGAGCCAAGAGACCCAGTACTTC. Translation gives CASSRNTGSQETQYF.

The chain links TRBV2 to TRBJ1-4; TRBD1 might be the D (5 bases). This CDR3 contains 14 residues. V was shortened by 2 bases and J by 8 bases, with 12 bases between the two germline ends. The germline V gene has CDR1 SNHLY and CDR2 FYNNEI. Here the CDR3 DNA reads TGTGCCAGCAGTGAACAGGGTGTAAACGAAAAACTGTTTTTT. Its translation is CASSEQGVNEKLFF.

A single count supports this clone. The chain couples TRBV7-6 to TRBJ2-1; TRBD2 agrees at 11 bases. This CDR3 spans 16 amino acids. The germline V gene encodes CDR1 SGHVS and CDR2 FNYEAQ. J gave up 2 bases and V 5 bases, and 5 bases lay outside the gene matches. This chain's CDR3 is CASSPRLAGTYNEQFF. In nucleotides, the CDR3 is TGTGCCAGCAGCCCGAGACTAGCGGGGACCTACAATGAGCAGTTCTTC.

The V gene is TRBV2, the J gene TRBJ1-2; D is unclear. CDR3 length: 13 residues. Trimming cost V 2 bases and J 7 bases, with 11 bases left between them. CDR1 is SNHLY, CDR2 FYNNEI, per germline. The CDR3 region has the DNA TGTGCCAGCAGTGAACCGTCGATCGGTGGCTACACCTTC. Protein product: CASSEPSIGGYTF.

The genes are TRBV2 and TRBJ2-7; TRBD2 agrees at 11 bases. V trimming: 2 bases; J trimming: 0 bases; junction bases outside the gene matches: 3. Germline loops: CDR1 SNHLY, CDR2 FYNNEI. The CDR3 is made up of 16 amino acids. The CDR3 sequence is CASSEQGLAASYEQYF. DNA for the CDR3: TGTGCCAGCAGTGAACAGGGACTAGCGGCCTCCTACGAGCAGTACTTC.

The rearrangement uses TRBV19 and TRBJ2-7, with 7 bases lining up with TRBD2. V dropped 6 bases and J dropped 0; count of bases not matched to a gene: 5. In germline, CDR1 is LNHDA, CDR2 SQIVND (reference sequence). The CDR3 loop spans 14 amino acids. Here the CDR3 reads CASSPQRDSYEQYF. CDR3 nucleotides: TGTGCCAGTAGCCCTCAGCGGGACTCCTACGAGCAGTACTTC.

This rearrangement joins TRBV7-2 to TRBJ2-1, with 12 nucleotides matching TRBD2. The germline V gene encodes CDR1 SGHTA and CDR2 FQGNSA. The V segment lost 4 bases and the J segment 4 bases; nucleotides outside the gene matches: 5. The CDR3 runs to 16 residues. CDR3 nucleotides: TGTGCCAGCAGCTCGCTAGCGGGAGGGGGGTACAATGAGCAGTTCTTC. Protein: CASSSLAGGGYNEQFF.

V and J are TRBV28 and TRBJ1-2; no clear D gene. The germline V and J ends were trimmed by 4 bases and 0 bases, with 3 bases remaining between them. The CDR3 contains 12 residues. In germline, CDR1 is MDHEN, CDR2 SYDVKM. CDR3 coding DNA: TGTGCCAGCAGTTCCTCTAACTATGGCTACACCTTC. This translates into CASSSSNYGYTF.

In this sample, this clone turned up once. This chain uses TRBV12-1 with TRBJ1-1. TRBV12-1 corresponds to a pseudogene. The CDR3 loop spans 19 amino acids. In DNA, the CDR3 is TGTGCCAGCAGGCCAGTTGCCAGCAGCCTTCGGGGAGGCATTTCTGAAGCTTTCTTT. It is translated as CASRPVASSLRGGISEAFF.

V is TRBV5-6 and J is TRBJ2-1; tentatively, D is TRBD2 (7 bases). In germline, CDR1 is SGHDT, CDR2 YYEEEE. The CDR3 spans 18 residues. The ends were cut back, 6 bases at V and 7 bases at J, with 29 bases in the middle. The CDR3 region has the DNA TGTGCCAGCACCCCATGGTCCAGGGGTCCTGGGCGGGGGAATGAGCAGTTCTTC. Translated: CASTPWSRGPGRGNEQFF.

This chain connects TRBV7-9 to TRBJ2-1; no definite D call. V lost 3 bases to trimming and J lost 10 bases, with 7 bases between them. CDR1 is SEHNR, CDR2 FQNEAQ, per germline (reference sequence). CDR3 length equals 11 residues. The CDR3 DNA reads TGTGCCAGCAGCTTTAAAAGCGAGCAGTTCTTC. Translated: CASSFKSEQFF.

V is TRBV19 and J is TRBJ2-7, with 7 nucleotides matching TRBD1. The junction had 16 bases not matched to a gene; V was cut back by 3 bases and J by 5 bases. CDR1 is LNHDA, CDR2 SQIVND, per germline (reference sequence). The CDR3 is made up of 17 amino acids. The chain's CDR3 is CASSIFPYGQVVNEQYF. The CDR3 DNA sequence: TGTGCCAGTAGTATCTTTCCCTACGGACAGGTCGTCAACGAGCAGTACTTC.

This rearrangement joins TRBV7-2 to TRBJ1-1, with TRBD1 matching 7 bases. The V segment lost 5 bases and the J segment 1 base; nucleotides outside the gene matches: 4. Germline-derived CDR1 and CDR2 are SGHTA and FQGNSA. There are 14 residues in the CDR3. In DNA form, the CDR3 reads TGTGCCAGCAGCCGAGGGACAGCGAACACTGAAGCTTTCTTT. This codes for CASSRGTANTEAFF.

The rearrangement uses TRBV29-1 and TRBJ2-7, with TRBD2 matching over 7 bases. Germline V gene sequence: CDR1 SQVTM, CDR2 ANQGSEA. The CDR3 contains 15 residues. Germline trimming cut 7 bases from V and 3 bases from J; bases unmatched to any gene: 15. The CDR3 loop reads CSAIDAGDSNYEQYF. Written as DNA, the CDR3 is TGCAGCGCGATCGATGCGGGGGACTCCAACTACGAGCAGTACTTC.

To note about this clone: One end of the junction is discordant with germline, which a read error may explain. The chain combines TRBV11-2 with TRBJ2-7; D remains ambiguous. The CDR3 consists of 17 residues. Per germline, CDR1 SGHAT and CDR2 FQNNGV. The CDR3 region is CASTLDLSLSVSYEQYF. CDR3 DNA sequence: TGTGCCAGCACCTTAGACCTCTCCCTCAGCGTATCCTACGAGCAGTACTTC.

This clone was seen once. The chain recombines TRBV11-1 with TRBJ2-5; unclear D gene. Germline CDR1 and CDR2: SGHAT and FQDESV (reference sequence). Trimming took 1 base from V and 3 from J, leaving 9 bases between them. The CDR3 totals 14 residues. In nucleotides, the CDR3 is TGTGCCAGCAGCTTAGAGTACAGAGAAGAGACCCAGTACTTC. Translated, it gives CASSLEYREETQYF.